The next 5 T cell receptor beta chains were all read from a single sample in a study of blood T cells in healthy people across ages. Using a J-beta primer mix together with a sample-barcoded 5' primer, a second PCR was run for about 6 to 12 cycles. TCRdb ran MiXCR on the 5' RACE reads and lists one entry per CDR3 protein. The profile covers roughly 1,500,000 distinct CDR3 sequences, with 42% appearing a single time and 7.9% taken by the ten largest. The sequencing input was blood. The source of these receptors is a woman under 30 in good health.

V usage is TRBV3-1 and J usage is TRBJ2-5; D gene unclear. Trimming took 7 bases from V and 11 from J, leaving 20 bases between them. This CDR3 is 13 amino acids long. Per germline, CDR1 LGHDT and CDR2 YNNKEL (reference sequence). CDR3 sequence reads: CASTAAGLTEQYF. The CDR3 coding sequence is TGTGCCAGCACCGCGGCTGGGCTAACAGAGCAGTACTTC.

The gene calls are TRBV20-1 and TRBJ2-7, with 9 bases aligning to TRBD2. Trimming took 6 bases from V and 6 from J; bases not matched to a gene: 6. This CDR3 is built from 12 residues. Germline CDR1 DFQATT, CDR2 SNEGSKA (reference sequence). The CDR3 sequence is CSATGTSFEQYF. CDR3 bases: TGCAGTGCCACCGGGACTAGCTTCGAGCAGTACTTC.

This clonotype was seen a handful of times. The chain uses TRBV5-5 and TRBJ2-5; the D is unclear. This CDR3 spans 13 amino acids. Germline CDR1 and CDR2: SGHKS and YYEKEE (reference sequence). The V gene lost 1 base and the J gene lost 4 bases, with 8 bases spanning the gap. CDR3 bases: TGTGCCAGCAGCTTGTTAACAGTAGAGACCCAGTACTTC. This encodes CASSLLTVETQYF.

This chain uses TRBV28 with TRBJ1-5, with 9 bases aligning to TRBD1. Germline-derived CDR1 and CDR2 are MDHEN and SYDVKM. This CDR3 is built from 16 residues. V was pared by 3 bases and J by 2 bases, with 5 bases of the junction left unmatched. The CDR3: CASSFRRTGGNQPQHF. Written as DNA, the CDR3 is TGTGCCAGCAGTTTTCGGCGGACAGGGGGCAATCAGCCCCAGCATTTT.

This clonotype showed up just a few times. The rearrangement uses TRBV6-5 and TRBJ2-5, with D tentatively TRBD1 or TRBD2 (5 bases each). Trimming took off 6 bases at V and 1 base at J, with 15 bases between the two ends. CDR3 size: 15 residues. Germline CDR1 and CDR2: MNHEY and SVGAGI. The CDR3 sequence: CASRALGPIQETQYF. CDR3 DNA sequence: TGTGCCAGCAGAGCTCTGGGACCGATCCAAGAGACCCAGTACTTC.